This record covers a single T cell receptor (beta chain). The clone's antigen remains unknown. The input lacks base qualities; no much larger clone sits a single base away. The library was obtained by the immunoSEQ multiplex PCR assay. As for how the authors treated the data: A statistical classification framework was built to diagnose cytomegalovirus status from the catalog of TCR beta chain sequences. TCRdb mirrors the immuneACCESS table, restricted to in-frame sequences. Some clones are absent from its copies; in checked studies, under half trace to an unresolved V gene, and the reason for the others is unknown. The V and J calls and clone size were taken over from that table, and D and trimming were inferred from the DNA. The sample includes approximately 220,000 clones, with around 80% observed a single time. In total, the top ten clones hold about an eighth of the sample. The sample originates from a study of cytomegalovirus exposure and HLA in healthy donors listed by TCRdb under 2017. Background for the entire study: According to a later analysis, one platform produced both the 110 or so validation repertoires and the 666 repertoires of the first cohort. The aim of the study was to test whether cataloging public T cell receptors could identify signatures of past pathogen exposure. In addition to the first cohort of 650 to 750 subjects, a separate validation cohort of approximately 130 different subjects was used. To predict cytomegalovirus infection status, the study brought together high-throughput TCR immunosequencing, statistical association of individual TCRs with disease status, and machine learning. The research as a whole found: A total of about 150 TCR beta chains were listed by the study as associated with cytomegalovirus. A later analysis found that TCRs clustered in the first cohort also tended to co-occur in the approximately 120 validation repertoires, with 94% of cluster scores above 0. In vitro tests confirmed that three of the cytomegalovirus-associated TCR beta chains recognize cytomegalovirus antigens. The classifier was reported to diagnose cytomegalovirus status with high specificity and sensitivity in both the original and validation cohorts. The validation cohort had no HLA typing available for a later analysis, so co-occurrence within that cohort was assessed over all 130 or so repertoires. The authors suggested that the approach could potentially be extended to other disease states and immunological phenotypes. Most TCR sequences were observed very rarely across donors, whereas some public TCRs were present in many individuals.

Taken from the germline V gene, the CDR1 and CDR2 loops are KGHSH and LQKENI. Including the terminal cysteine and phenylalanine, the CDR3 comprises 15 residues. Solely the CDR3 DNA is kept, with 45 bases framed from the first base. V is reduced by 3 bases and J by 3 bases, leaving a spacing of 15 bases between them. The donors were included in the validation cohort of over a hundred subjects, a group kept apart from the roughly 610-subject first cohort. This sequence uses TRBV18 and TRBJ2-7; the D gene is possibly TRBD2, with 6 bases matching. The origin of this receptor is a woman younger than 45 in good health and CMV-seropositive. Sequenced: PBMCs. The DNA is as follows: TGTGCCAGCTCACCCTCGGACGGACTACACTACGAGCAGTACTTC. Protein translation: CASSPSDGLHYEQYF.